This entry lists 2 T cell receptor beta chains sequenced from one sample in a study of T cell repertoires in cytomegalovirus infection. In TCRdb, the reads were re-called with MiXCR into one record per CDR3 protein. The sample comprises more than 300,000 distinct CDR3 sequences, approximately 35% of which are singletons, and 13% rests with the top ten. What these receptors recognize is not known. The sample here was cultured PBMCs, taken from culture after CMV antigen stimulation. Receptor source: a human donor in good health (CMV status not recorded). Some clones in this sample may be carry-over from other donors' samples.

CDR3 nucleotides: TGTGCCAGCAGACAGGGAGCTGAGAGGAACACTGAAGCTTTCTTT. The encoded protein is CASRQGAERNTEAFF. This chain uses TRBV27 with TRBJ1-1; perhaps TRBD1 as D (6 bases). V shed 6 bases and J shed 1 base, with 15 bases lying between them. This CDR3 contains 15 residues. Germline V gene data show CDR1 as MNHEY and CDR2 as SMNVEV (reference sequence).

This clonotype was seen ten or more times. This chain connects TRBV28 to TRBJ1-5, with D possibly matching TRBD1 (6 bases). The V end was cut by 9 bases, the J end by 2 bases, with 17 bases between. The CDR3 spans 15 residues. Germline values: CDR1 MDHEN, CDR2 SYDVKM. The CDR3 coding sequence is TGTGCCAGTAGTAGCGGGGGCGCGGGCAATCAGCCCCAGCATTTT. Translating gives CASSSGGAGNQPQHF.